This TCR beta chain is drawn from a study of tumor-infiltrating lymphocytes in primary liver carcinoma. As for this clonotype: Its ends do not fully match the called genes, so a read error is possible.

The researchers obtained blood RNA from unsorted whole blood and also extracted germline DNA. Germline assignment: CDR1 SGHKS and CDR2 YYEKEE (reference sequence). This CDR3 has 15 residues. Total RNA (around 500 ng) served as template for TCR beta cDNA synthesis primed by a constant-region primer. The TCR beta library was amplified through three nested multiplex PCR rounds in a modified ARM-PCR procedure. PCR rounds one and two used TRBV1-TRBV30 forward primers with a C-beta reverse primer for about 11 cycles each. MiXCR was run by TCRdb on the multiplex PCR reads, yielding one entry per CDR3 protein. This sample has about 320,000 distinct CDR3 sequences, with 65% found just once.

The V call is TRBV5-5, the J call TRBJ2-7, with D possibly matching TRBD2 (5 bases). The clonotype comes from a man aged 40-50 years with primary liver carcinoma and hepatitis B virus infection. The material sequenced was peripheral blood. The CDR3 DNA follows: TGTGCCAGCAGCACAGCGGCAGTTCCCCTCTCAGAGCACTACTTC. Translated, it gives CASSTAAVPLSEHYF. The full variable domain, rest sourced from reference TRBV5-5 and TRBJ2-7, is DAGVTQSPTHLIKTRGQQVTLRCSPISGHKSVSWYQQVLGQGPQFIFQYYEKEERGRGNFPDRFSARQFPNYSSELNVNALLLGDSALYLCASSTAAVPLSEHYFGPGTRLTVT.